This TCR beta chain was captured in a study of prognosis after radiotherapy for stage I lung cancer. Across the study: The patients comprised 13 men and 6 women, spanning ages roughly 50 to 90 and having a median of approximately 70 years. Radiotherapy was SBRT in 3 to 5 fractions with a biologically effective dose of at least 100 Gy. Concurrent therapy was given to no patient receiving stereotactic body radiotherapy.

CDR3 length: 15 amino acids. Germline lookup yields CDR1 SGHVS and CDR2 FQNEAQ. V was cut by 3 bases and J by 6 bases, with 15 bases left in between. This clonotype was observed many times. From genomic DNA, two-round multiplex PCR was used to amplify TCR beta CDR3. Each TRBV and TRBJ gene had its own primer in the first PCR round. TCRdb reanalysed the multiplex PCR reads using MiXCR and keeps one entry per CDR3 protein. The sample shows tens of thousands of distinct CDR3 sequences, 30% to 40% of them seen only once. This chain connects TRBV7-8 to TRBJ1-5; D not resolved. The receptor's source is a donor aged 50 or older with non-small cell lung cancer. Sample: PBMCs, taken before or after stereotactic body radiation therapy (not recorded which). CDR3 sequence (DNA): TGTGCCAGCAGCTTCGGGCAGACGGGCTTTCAGCCCCAGCATTTT. This codes for CASSFGQTGFQPQHF.